These 8 T cell receptor beta chains share one sample of origin, sequenced in a study of T cells expressing NK-cell markers. TCRdb reworked the 5' RACE reads into one entry per CDR3 protein, no DNA. The table for this sample gives some 390,000 distinct CDR3 sequences. Input material: blood T cells: a sorted CD56 or NKG2C T cell subset, CD4+ or CD8+ T cells, or bulk PBMC T cells (not recorded which). These receptors came from a woman in her fifties or sixties in good health.

The chain employs TRBV19 and TRBJ2-1; lacking DNA, the TRBD2 call made by TCRdb goes unchecked. CDR1 and CDR2 from the germline V gene are LNHDA and SQIVND (reference sequence). There are 18 residues in the CDR3. The CDR3 spells CASSIILAGGPSYNEQFF.

This CDR3 reads CASSLAGGSYEQYF. The chain carries TRBV12-3 or TRBV12-4 and TRBJ2-7; TCRdb returns TRBD2, unconfirmable since there is no DNA. The CDR3 contains 14 residues.

The V call is TRBV25-1, the J call TRBJ1-1; checking the TCRdb D call of TRBD1 is not possible without DNA. Germline CDR1 MGHDK, CDR2 SYGVNS. The CDR3 is made up of 14 amino acids. The CDR3 loop reads CASSRQGYIAEAFF.

The genes are TRBV13 and TRBJ2-2. The CDR3 is 13 amino acids. CDR1 is PRHDT and CDR2 is FYEKMQ in the germline V gene (reference sequence). CDR3 sequence: CASSPTYTGELFF.

This chain joins TRBV27 and TRBJ2-6. This CDR3 has 15 amino acids. Germline V gives CDR1 MNHEY, CDR2 SMNVEV (reference sequence). The CDR3 region is CASSVLLSGANVLTF.

The rearrangement joins TRBV3-1 to TRBJ2-1; TCRdb's assignment of TRBD1 cannot be checked, as there is no DNA. Germline V CDR1 and CDR2: LGHDT, YNNKEL (reference sequence). CDR3 length equals 14 residues. This CDR3 reads CASGAGGTYNEQFF.

The CDR3 sequence is CASGGGTGKNEQFF. The chain joins TRBV6-5 to TRBJ2-1; TCRdb names TRBD1, which stays unverified in the absence of DNA. Germline CDR1 and CDR2: MNHEY and SVGAGI. The CDR3 spans 14 residues.

The CDR3 region is CASSYQGTGDTQYF. The chain links TRBV6-6 to TRBJ2-3; checking the TCRdb D call of TRBD1 is not possible without DNA. Germline CDR1 and CDR2: MNHNY and SVGAGI (reference sequence). This CDR3 contains 14 residues.